The 23 T cell receptor beta chains below all came from one sample that was sequenced in a study of CD8 T cells in ankylosing spondylitis. TCRdb re-called the 5' RACE reads through MiXCR, storing one row per CDR3 protein. Here the sample spans some 350,000 distinct CDR3 sequences, about 15% being singletons. The sequenced sample was blood, either unsorted or a sorted T cell fraction (not recorded which). All receptors come from a male donor with ankylosing spondylitis or in good health (not recorded which).

This clonotype was detected only a few times. The chain has TRBV6-5 and TRBJ1-1, with unresolved D. Germline V gives CDR1 MNHEY, CDR2 SVGAGI. CDR3 size: 14 residues. Trimming removed 8 bases from V and 5 bases from J, with 18 bases in between. The CDR3 is CASRSRGRQTEAFF. The CDR3 DNA reads TGTGCCAGCCGTTCTCGCGGCAGGCAAACTGAAGCTTTCTTT.

V and J are TRBV10-3 and TRBJ1-1; possible D gene TRBD1, 6 bases. The V gene's germline CDR1 is ENHRY and CDR2 SYGVKD. V was trimmed by 3 bases and J by 5 bases, leaving 16 bases between them. The length of the CDR3 is 15 residues. This chain's CDR3 is CAISDPQGRGTEAFF. The CDR3 nucleotides read TGTGCCATCAGTGACCCACAGGGACGGGGAACTGAAGCTTTCTTT.

This clonotype was detected ten times or more. V gene TRBV12-3 or TRBV12-4 combines with J gene TRBJ2-1; 13 bases are shared with TRBD2. This CDR3 region has 15 residues. Losses at the gene ends were 6 bases for V and 9 bases for J; bases not matched to a gene: 8. This CDR3 is CASSSGLAGVGEQFF. CDR3 DNA sequence: TGTGCCAGCAGCTCCGGACTAGCGGGAGTAGGTGAGCAGTTCTTC.

The V gene is TRBV5-1, the J gene TRBJ2-7; 7 bases match TRBD2. Germline V gene lookup returns CDR1 SGHRS and CDR2 YFSETQ. The ends lost 2 bases at V and 6 bases at J; junction bases unmatched: 8. This CDR3 has 14 residues. The DNA for the CDR3 is TGCGCCAGCAGCTTCGATGGGGACTACCTCGAGCAGTACTTC. Its protein is CASSFDGDYLEQYF.

This clonotype was counted only a few times. This chain links TRBV12-3 or TRBV12-4 with TRBJ2-3; the D is unclear. The V and J ends lost 5 bases and 5 bases respectively, with 14 bases between them. This CDR3 has 14 residues. The CDR3 sequence is CASSPGLVEDTQYF. In nucleotides, the CDR3 is TGTGCCAGCAGTCCGGGCCTGGTGGAAGATACGCAGTATTTT.

This clonotype was picked up many times. The gene calls are TRBV5-1 and TRBJ2-3; TRBD2 matches 12 bases. The CDR3 has 16 amino acids. The germline V gene has CDR1 SGHRS and CDR2 YFSETQ. V lost 3 bases and J lost 3; bases outside the gene matches: 5. The CDR3 coding sequence is TGCGCCAGCAGCTCCGCGACTAGCGGGGGAACAGATACGCAGTATTTT. Residues: CASSSATSGGTDTQYF.

This clonotype has more than one count but fewer than ten. This rearrangement joins TRBV5-1 to TRBJ2-6; no firm D call. The CDR3 has 15 amino acids. Germline CDR1 is SGHRS and CDR2 is YFSETQ. The V end lost 0 bases, the J end lost 0 bases, and 4 bases lay between the germline ends. The CDR3 loop is CASSLDTSGANVLTF. CDR3 coding DNA: TGCGCCAGCAGCTTGGACACCTCTGGGGCCAACGTCCTGACTTTC.

This clonotype turned up a few times. The chain couples TRBV4-1 to TRBJ1-2; possible D gene TRBD1, 5 bases. Trimming removed 5 bases at V and 4 bases at J, with 8 bases between. This CDR3 is 12 amino acids long. Germline loops: CDR1 MGHRA, CDR2 YSYEKL. CDR3 sequence: CASSYGTYGYTF. The CDR3 coding sequence is TGCGCCAGCAGCTACGGGACCTATGGCTACACCTTC.

This clonotype has only a few counts. V and J are TRBV15 and TRBJ1-4; D may be TRBD1 (5 bases). In germline, CDR1 is LNHNV, CDR2 YYDKDF (reference sequence). V was clipped by 0 bases and J by 3 bases, with 5 bases between them. The CDR3 is made up of 14 amino acids. The CDR3 sequence: CATSREGANEKLFF. The CDR3 bases are TGTGCCACCAGCAGAGAAGGGGCTAATGAAAAACTGTTTTTT.

In this sample, this clonotype turned up a few times. The rearrangement links TRBV7-9 to TRBJ2-7; D remains unclear. Trimming left V 1 base short and J 3 bases short, with 10 bases between. This CDR3 has 14 amino acids. CDR1 and CDR2 (germline): SEHNR, FQNEAQ (reference sequence). In DNA form, the CDR3 reads TGTGCCAGCAGCTTAGGCTGGGATAACTACGAGCAGTACTTC. Its translation is CASSLGWDNYEQYF.

This clonotype has just a few counts. This sequence joins TRBV5-1 and TRBJ2-7; D not resolved. Trimming removed 4 bases at V and 7 bases at J, with 21 bases between. This CDR3 comprises 15 residues. Germline assignment: CDR1 SGHRS and CDR2 YFSETQ. CDR3 sequence reads: CASSKRTEQKGEQYF. The CDR3 bases are TGCGCCAGCAGCAAGAGGACGGAGCAAAAGGGAGAGCAGTACTTC.

In this sample, this clonotype turned up a few times. The chain carries TRBV5-1 and TRBJ2-3; either TRBD1 or TRBD2 may fit D (5 bases each). Trimming shortened V by 4 bases and J by 4 bases, and 16 bases separated the two germline ends. Germline assignment: CDR1 SGHRS and CDR2 YFSETQ. The CDR3 totals 15 residues. This CDR3 is CASSRDHLGPDTQYF. In DNA form, the CDR3 reads TGCGCCAGCAGCCGGGACCATCTGGGCCCAGATACGCAGTATTTT.

This clonotype appeared many times. V usage is TRBV7-6 and J usage is TRBJ1-2; the D gene is possibly TRBD1 (5 bases). V gave up 4 bases and J gave up 4 bases, with 16 bases separating them. CDR3 length equals 15 residues. CDR1 and CDR2 from the germline V gene are SGHVS and FNYEAQ. The CDR3 DNA follows: TGTGCCAGCAGCTCTAATACCGGGGGGGGCTATGGCTACACCTTC. Protein sequence: CASSSNTGGGYGYTF.

This clonotype has at least ten counts. The chain recombines TRBV4-2 with TRBJ2-2, with 12 bases identical to TRBD2. Per germline, CDR1 LGHNA and CDR2 YNFKEQ. The CDR3 has 22 amino acids. After removal of 4 bases from V and 3 bases from J, the junction contained 21 bases not matched to a gene. In nucleotides, the CDR3 is TGTGCCAGCAGCCCTCGCTCGGGACTAGCGGGCTTCGGAAGCCGGGACACCGGGGAGCTGTTTTTT. Amino acid sequence: CASSPRSGLAGFGSRDTGELFF.

This clonotype showed up many times. The chain links TRBV6-5 to TRBJ1-1; D uncertain. CDR3 length: 13 amino acids. V was trimmed by 2 bases and J by 1 base, leaving 5 bases between them. Germline V gene data show CDR1 as MNHEY and CDR2 as SVGAGI. DNA of the CDR3: TGTGCCAGCAGTTACGGGAAGAACACTGAAGCTTTCTTT. This gives the protein CASSYGKNTEAFF.

By proportion, this clonotype is medium-sized. V is TRBV12-3 or TRBV12-4 and J is TRBJ1-6; tentative D call: TRBD1 (5 bases). The CDR3 sequence is 14 residues long. Trimming removed 6 bases at V and 7 bases at J, with 13 bases between. CDR3 DNA sequence: TGTGCCAGCAGCCAAGGGGCGGGGAATTCACCCCTCCACTTT. Translating it yields CASSQGAGNSPLHF.

The V gene is TRBV11-3, the J gene TRBJ2-1; 8 nucleotides agree with TRBD1. The germline CDR1 and CDR2 sequences are SGHNT and YENEEA. V shed 5 bases and J 2 bases; nucleotides not matched to a gene: 5. This CDR3 spans 15 amino acids. CDR3 nucleotides: TGTGCCAGCAGCCCTCGACAGGGGCCCTACAATGAGCAGTTCTTC. Amino acid sequence: CASSPRQGPYNEQFF.

The CDR3 is CASSWGQPYEQYF. In DNA form, the CDR3 reads TGTGCCAGCAGCTGGGGGCAGCCCTACGAGCAGTACTTC. The chain links TRBV11-2 to TRBJ2-7, with D perhaps matching TRBD1 (6 bases). V was pared by 4 bases and J by 2 bases, with 9 bases between. The CDR3 is made up of 13 amino acids. From germline, CDR1 is SGHAT and CDR2 FQNNGV.

The J gene is TRBJ1-2, the V gene TRBV7-9; a possible D gene is TRBD1 (6 bases). This CDR3 region has 14 residues. V was shortened by 5 bases and J by 3 bases, with 13 bases between the two germline ends. CDR1 is SEHNR, CDR2 FQNEAQ, per germline (reference sequence). The CDR3 sequence is CASSPREGDYGYTF. The CDR3 DNA reads as TGTGCCAGCAGCCCTAGGGAGGGGGACTATGGCTACACCTTC. Together with reference TRBV7-9 and TRBJ1-2, the CDR3 gives the full variable domain: DTGVSQNPRHKITKRGQNVTFRCDPISEHNRLYWYRQTLGQGPEFLTYFQNEAQLEKSRLLSDRFSAERPKGSFSTLEIQRTEQGDSAMYLCASSPREGDYGYTFGSGTRLTVV.

The rearrangement joins TRBV20-1 to TRBJ2-7, with D uncertain. Per the germline V gene, CDR1 is DFQATT and CDR2 is SNEGSKA (reference sequence). The V and J ends lost 6 bases and 7 bases respectively, with 22 bases between them. There are 14 residues in the CDR3. CDR3 DNA sequence: TGCAGTGCCCTCGATAAAGGGAAGGGCGGAGAGCAGTACTTC. This sequence encodes CSALDKGKGGEQYF.

V usage is TRBV7-8 and J usage is TRBJ2-7, with a possible D match to TRBD1 (6 bases). V dropped 5 bases and J dropped 10 bases, with 18 bases sitting between them. Germline CDR1 reads SGHVS; CDR2 reads FQNEAQ. This CDR3 has 13 amino acids. The CDR3 loop is CASSDSGTLRQYF. The CDR3 nucleotides read TGTGCCAGCAGCGACTCCGGGACATTGCGCCAGTACTTC.

In this sample, this clonotype turned up a few times. The rearrangement uses TRBV5-6 and TRBJ2-5; D is unresolved. This CDR3 region has 15 residues. V shed 0 bases and J shed 0 bases, with 9 bases lying between them. CDR1 and CDR2 from the germline V gene are SGHDT and YYEEEE. The DNA for the CDR3 is TGTGCCAGCAGCTTGGGATCCGGGTACCAAGAGACCCAGTACTTC. Residues: CASSLGSGYQETQYF.

This clonotype was seen once. The rearrangement uses TRBV7-9 and TRBJ2-1; TRBD1 or TRBD2 may be the D gene (5 bases each). CDR1 SEHNR and CDR2 FQNEAQ come from the germline V gene (reference sequence). Trimming left V 2 bases short and J 7 bases short, with 21 bases between. This CDR3 has 17 residues. CDR3 DNA: TGTGCCAGCAGCTTAAGTGGGGGAGCCGCCGCGCGGAATGAGCAGTTCTTC. Its translation is CASSLSGGAAARNEQFF.